This record covers a single TCR beta chain. What it binds is not known. The sample comes from a study of cytotoxic CD8 clonotypes in ibrutinib-treated CLL. Study background: Sample averages reached around 260,000 productive templates and some 94,000 productive rearrangements. General observations from the study: Whereas clonality rose at ibrutinib response, it declined toward baseline at progression.

Measured with immunoSEQ multiplex PCR; TCRdb has only the in-frame clones, and not every one. The sample holds 15,000 to 20,000 clones, 75% to 85% seen once. Germline V lookup: CDR1 SEHNR, CDR2 FQNEAQ (reference sequence). With 3 bases clipped from V and 6 bases from J, the junction kept 8 bases outside the gene matches. The CDR3 runs to 15 residues. The specimen was PBMCs, collected before ibrutinib treatment. This TCR was sampled from a human donor with chronic lymphocytic leukemia. The V and J genes are TRBV7-9 and TRBJ1-2; 9 positions match TRBD1. CDR3: CASSFTGGAVNGYTF. CDR3 in DNA: TGTGCCAGCAGCTTCACAGGGGGCGCGGTTAATGGCTACACCTTC. Full variable domain (outside the CDR3, taken from reference TRBV7-9 and TRBJ1-2): DTGVSQNPRHKITKRGQNVTFRCDPISEHNRLYWYRQTLGQGPEFLTYFQNEAQLEKSRLLSDRFSAERPKGSFSTLEIQRTEQGDSAMYLCASSFTGGAVNGYTFGSGTRLTVV.